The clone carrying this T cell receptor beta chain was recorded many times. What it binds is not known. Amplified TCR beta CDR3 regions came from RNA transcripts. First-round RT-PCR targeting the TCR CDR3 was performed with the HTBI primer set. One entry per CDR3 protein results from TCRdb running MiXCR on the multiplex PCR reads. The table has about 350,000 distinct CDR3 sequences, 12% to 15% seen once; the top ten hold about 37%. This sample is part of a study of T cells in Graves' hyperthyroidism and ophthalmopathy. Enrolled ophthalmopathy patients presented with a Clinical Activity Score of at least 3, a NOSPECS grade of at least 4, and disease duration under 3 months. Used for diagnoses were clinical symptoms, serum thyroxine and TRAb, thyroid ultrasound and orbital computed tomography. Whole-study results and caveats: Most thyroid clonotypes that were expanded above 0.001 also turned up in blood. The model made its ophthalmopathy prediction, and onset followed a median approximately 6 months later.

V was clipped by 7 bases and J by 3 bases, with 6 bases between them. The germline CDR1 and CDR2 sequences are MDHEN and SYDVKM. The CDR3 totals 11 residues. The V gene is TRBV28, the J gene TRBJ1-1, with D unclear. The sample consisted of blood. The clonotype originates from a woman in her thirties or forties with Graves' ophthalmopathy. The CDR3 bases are TGTGCCAGCACGGCGGACACTGAAGCTTTCTTT. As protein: CASTADTEAFF.